This T cell receptor (beta chain) was obtained from a study of shared clonotypes between healthy human individuals. The protocol was immunoSEQ multiplex PCR, while the TCRdb copy is restricted to in-frame clones and leaves out a portion. Among some 2,500,000 clones listed, around 90% were seen once. Sequences were obtained from naive CD4+ T cells from PBMCs. Subset: CD45RA+ positively selected. This sequence was found in a young man in good health. Some clones in this sample may be carry-over from other donors' samples.

The CDR3 DNA reads TGTGCCAGCTCACCCCAGTGGGGGGCCGCCGGCTACACCTTC. The encoded protein is CASSPQWGAAGYTF. The V and J genes are TRBV18 and TRBJ1-2, with a tentative D call TRBD1 (6 bases). V was shortened by 3 bases and J by 8 bases, with 16 bases between the two germline ends. This CDR3 has 14 residues. The germline V gene has CDR1 KGHSH and CDR2 LQKENI.